The next 17 T cell receptor beta chains were all read from a single sample in a study of T cell responses to AZD1222 COVID-19 vaccine. Assay: immunoSEQ multiplex PCR; the TCRdb copy retains only in-frame clones and omits some. Of some 80,000 clones in the sample, around 88% are singletons; the top ten hold roughly 10%. This specimen consisted of peripheral blood, obtained 28 days after the second dose of the MenACWY control vaccine. All receptors derive from an adult who received the MenACWY meningococcal vaccine as a control.

The rearrangement links TRBV28 to TRBJ2-7; TRBD1 might be the D (5 bases). The CDR3 contains 13 residues. Germline CDR1 and CDR2: MDHEN and SYDVKM. V was cut by 6 bases and J by 2 bases, with 11 bases left in between. CDR3: CASSPRQTYEQYF. The DNA for the CDR3 is TGTGCCAGCAGCCCAAGACAGACCTACGAGCAGTACTTC.

This rearrangement joins TRBV15 to TRBJ2-1; TRBD1 matches 9 bases. Germline V gene lookup returns CDR1 LNHNV and CDR2 YYDKDF (reference sequence). This CDR3 is built from 14 residues. After removal of 6 bases from V and 4 bases from J, the junction contained 4 bases not matched to a gene. CDR3: CATSGDRAYNEQFF. CDR3 DNA: TGTGCCACCAGTGGGGACAGGGCTTACAATGAGCAGTTCTTC.

The CDR3 DNA sequence: TGTGCCACCAGTGATTGGACAGGGAAGGATACGCAGTATTTT. This translates into CATSDWTGKDTQYF. The rearrangement joins TRBV24-1 to TRBJ2-3, with 8 bases that match TRBD1. The J segment lost 6 bases and the V segment lost 2 bases, leaving 3 bases of the junction unmatched. CDR3 length: 14 residues. Germline V CDR1 and CDR2: KGHDR, SFDVKD.

In its sample, this clone was seen once. J is TRBJ1-2 and V is TRBV12-3 or TRBV12-4; 10 bases fit TRBD1. The CDR3 is 13 amino acids. V lost 3 bases and J lost 6; bases outside the gene matches: 1. CDR3 in amino acids: CASSLGQGNGYTF. The DNA of the CDR3 is TGTGCCAGCAGTTTGGGACAGGGGAATGGCTACACCTTC.

CDR3 protein: CASSLPARGTEAFF. Written as DNA, the CDR3 is TGTGCCAGCAGTTTGCCAGCCAGGGGCACTGAAGCTTTCTTT. This rearrangement joins TRBV28 to TRBJ1-1; TRBD1 is a possible D gene (6 bases). The CDR3 extends over 14 amino acids. Trimming cost V 3 bases and J 4 bases, with 12 bases left between them. From germline, CDR1 is MDHEN and CDR2 SYDVKM.

This chain links TRBV7-2 with TRBJ1-5, with a possible D match to TRBD1 (6 bases). Germline loops: CDR1 SGHTA, CDR2 FQGNSA. The V gene lost 2 bases and the J gene lost 3 bases, with 14 bases spanning the gap. This CDR3 is built from 16 residues. As DNA, the CDR3 is TGTGCCAGCAGCTTACTCGTGGGGGGGCTCAATCAGCCCCAGCATTTT. Translated, it gives CASSLLVGGLNQPQHF.

In DNA form, the CDR3 reads TGTGCCAGCAGCCAAGACGGACAGGGGGGTATTAAAAATGAAAAACTGTTTTTT. As protein: CASSQDGQGGIKNEKLFF. The chain combines TRBV14 with TRBJ1-4; the match to TRBD1 covers 10 bases. The CDR3 contains 18 residues. CDR1 SGHDN and CDR2 FVKESK come from the germline V gene. V shed 0 bases and J 5 bases; nucleotides not matched to a gene: 9.

This clone was seen only once. Other DNA sequences in this specimen translate into the identical CDR3. The chain joins TRBV19 to TRBJ2-7; 7 positions agree with TRBD2. Germline V gene data show CDR1 as LNHDA and CDR2 as SQIVND (reference sequence). CDR3 size: 14 residues. After removal of 5 bases from V and 5 bases from J, the junction contained 9 bases not matched to a gene. The CDR3 DNA follows: TGTGCCAGTAGTCTTCGGACTAGGACGGACGAGCAGTACTTC. Residues: CASSLRTRTDEQYF.

This chain uses TRBV5-1 with TRBJ1-1; TRBD1 aligns across 7 bases. The germline gives CDR1 SGHRS, CDR2 YFSETQ. The CDR3 runs 17 residues. Trimming removed 0 bases from V and 4 bases from J; junction bases left unmatched: 12. The DNA for the CDR3 is TGCGCCAGCAGCTTGGGAGCGAGACAGGGAGGTAGCACTGAAGCTTTCTTT. Protein: CASSLGARQGGSTEAFF.

J is TRBJ1-5 and V is TRBV6-5; 7 nucleotides agree with TRBD1. Trimming removed 9 bases from V and 3 bases from J; junction bases left unmatched: 8. CDR1 is MNHEY and CDR2 is SVGAGI in the germline V gene. CDR3 length equals 14 residues. CDR3 bases: TGTGCCAGTAATCCAGGGGGTATCAATCAGCCCCAGCATTTT. Its translation is CASNPGGINQPQHF.

CDR3 sequence (DNA): TGTGCCAGTAGTAGTTTCAGCCTAGCAACTAATGAAAAACTGTTTTTT. This sequence encodes CASSSFSLATNEKLFF. This rearrangement joins TRBV19 to TRBJ1-4; D gene unclear. V lost 4 bases to trimming and J lost 0 bases, with 12 bases between them. The length of the CDR3 is 16 residues. CDR1 and CDR2 (germline): LNHDA, SQIVND (reference sequence).

With regard to this clone: One end of the junction fails to match germline, which may point to a read error. The rearrangement joins TRBV14 to TRBJ2-7; the D call may be TRBD1 or TRBD2 (6 bases each). CDR1 is SGHDN and CDR2 is FVKESK in the germline V gene. The CDR3 is made up of 13 amino acids. CDR3 loop: CASSQAGAGLKDF. The CDR3 region has the DNA TGTGCCAGCAGCCAGGCAGGGGCGGGACTGAAGGACTTC.

The chain joins TRBV11-1 to TRBJ1-2, with TRBD1 matching 7 bases. V lost 3 bases to trimming and J lost 2 bases; unmatched junction nucleotides: 3. This CDR3 comprises 14 residues. Germline CDR1 and CDR2: SGHAT and FQDESV (reference sequence). This CDR3 is CASSLGQSNYGYTF. The CDR3 DNA follows: TGTGCCAGCAGCTTGGGACAGTCGAACTATGGCTACACCTTC.

The CDR3 coding sequence is TGTGCCTGGAGGGACAGGGTCGGCGAGCAGTACTTC. Protein: CAWRDRVGEQYF. The chain couples TRBV30 to TRBJ2-7; TRBD1 matches at 8 bases. V trimming: 3 bases; J trimming: 6 bases; junction bases outside the gene matches: 4. CDR3 size: 12 residues. Germline V gives CDR1 GTSNPN, CDR2 SVGIG (reference sequence).

The genes are TRBV19 and TRBJ1-4; D is unresolved. The CDR3 has 15 amino acids. V was pared by 3 bases and J by 3 bases, with 11 bases between. Germline lookup yields CDR1 LNHDA and CDR2 SQIVND (reference sequence). CDR3 DNA: TGTGCCAGTAGTATCGCGTCGGGAGCTAATGAAAAACTGTTTTTT. It is translated as CASSIASGANEKLFF.

This rearrangement joins TRBV4-1 to TRBJ1-1, with TRBD1 matching over 7 bases. V trimming: 2 bases; J trimming: 8 bases; junction bases outside the gene matches: 5. CDR3 length: 13 amino acids. CDR1 is MGHRA and CDR2 is YSYEKL in the germline V gene. CDR3 amino acids: CASSQPGQQEAFF. In nucleotides, the CDR3 is TGCGCCAGCAGCCAACCGGGACAGCAAGAAGCTTTCTTT.

J is TRBJ1-1 and V is TRBV7-9; D gene unclear. V was clipped by 5 bases and J by 1 base, with 8 bases between them. The CDR3 covers 13 residues. CDR1 and CDR2 from the germline V gene are SEHNR and FQNEAQ (reference sequence). Here the CDR3 reads CASSLSGNTEAFF. In DNA, the CDR3 is TGTGCCAGCAGCCTATCTGGGAACACTGAAGCTTTCTTT. The full variable domain, with the rest looked up from reference TRBV7-9 and TRBJ1-1, is DTGVSQNPRHKITKRGQNVTFRCDPISEHNRLYWYRQTLGQGPEFLTYFQNEAQLEKSRLLSDRFSAERPKGSFSTLEIQRTEQGDSAMYLCASSLSGNTEAFFGQGTRLTVV.